These 30 T cell receptor beta chains originate from one sample sequenced in a study of blood T cell repertoires in COVID-19. The table came from immunoSEQ multiplex PCR; TCRdb's copy has only in-frame clones and leaves some out. The data show some 300,000 clones, 80% to 90% seen once. The specimen sequenced was PBMCs or T cells enriched from blood (not recorded which). Receptors originate from a man aged 25 to 40 who had recovered from COVID-19.

The rearrangement joins TRBV7-8 to TRBJ1-1, with 8 bases that match TRBD1. The CDR3 has 13 residues. Germline values: CDR1 SGHVS, CDR2 FQNEAQ. The ends lost 4 bases at V and 3 bases at J; junction bases unmatched: 1. The CDR3 protein is CASSSDRDTEAFF. CDR3 coding DNA: TGTGCCAGCAGCTCGGACAGGGACACTGAAGCTTTCTTT.

This clone turned up a few times. V is TRBV28 and J is TRBJ2-7, with TRBD1 as a possible D gene (5 bases). Trimming shortened V by 3 bases and J by 4 bases, and 7 bases separated the two germline ends. The CDR3 is 12 residues long. Germline V gene sequence: CDR1 MDHEN, CDR2 SYDVKM. The CDR3 is CASSLGQYEQYF. The CDR3 DNA reads as TGTGCCAGCAGTTTGGGGCAGTACGAGCAGTACTTC. The whole variable domain, remainder taken from reference TRBV28 and TRBJ2-7, is DVKVTQSSRYLVKRTGEKVFLECVQDMDHENMFWYRQDPGLGLRLIYFSYDVKMKEKGDIPEGYSVSREKKERFSLILESASTNQTSMYLCASSLGQYEQYFGPGTRLTVT.

The rearrangement uses TRBV19 and TRBJ1-5; D ambiguous. V was trimmed by 6 bases and J by 0 bases, leaving 12 bases between them. Per the germline V gene, CDR1 is LNHDA and CDR2 is SQIVND (reference sequence). CDR3 length: 15 residues. The CDR3 nucleotides are TGTGCCAGTAGGGAGTCGAATCCTAGCAATCAGCCCCAGCATTTT. Translation: CASRESNPSNQPQHF.

This clone was detected only once. V usage is TRBV16 and J usage is TRBJ1-5, with TRBD1 matching 8 bases. The CDR3 has 16 amino acids. Germline CDR1 is KGHSY and CDR2 is FQNENV. The trim removed 2 bases at V and 4 bases at J, leaving 7 bases unmatched. This chain's CDR3 is CASSQPTGTGNQPQHF. CDR3 nucleotide sequence: TGTGCCAGCAGCCAACCGACCGGGACAGGTAATCAGCCCCAGCATTTT.

V is TRBV4-1 and J is TRBJ2-4, with a tentative D call TRBD2 (6 bases). There are 16 residues in the CDR3. Germline CDR1 is MGHRA and CDR2 is YSYEKL. V was cut by 1 base and J by 3 bases, with 13 bases left in between. The CDR3 is CASSQGGGASKNIQYF. The CDR3 bases are TGCGCCAGCAGCCAAGGTGGCGGGGCCAGCAAAAACATTCAGTACTTC.

The genes are TRBV9 and TRBJ2-7; D is possibly TRBD2 (6 bases). This CDR3 has 16 residues. The V and J ends lost 0 bases and 4 bases respectively, with 17 bases between them. The germline gives CDR1 SGDLS, CDR2 YYNGEE. CDR3 sequence reads: CASSVGVPGEGYEQYF. CDR3 bases: TGTGCCAGCAGCGTAGGAGTGCCGGGAGAGGGGTACGAGCAGTACTTC.

The chain recombines TRBV6-5 with TRBJ2-7; maybe TRBD2 (5 bases). The CDR3 consists of 13 residues. From germline, CDR1 is MNHEY and CDR2 SVGAGI. Trimming removed 10 bases from V and 0 bases from J, with 13 bases in between. The CDR3 region is CATRRGISYEQYF. Here the CDR3 DNA reads TGTGCCACCAGGAGAGGGATCTCCTACGAGCAGTACTTC.

The CDR3 spells CATSDRNSPLHF. The CDR3 bases are TGTGCCACCAGTGACAGAAATTCACCCCTCCACTTT. This chain connects TRBV24-1 to TRBJ1-6; unclear D gene. CDR3 length: 12 amino acids. The V gene's germline CDR1 is KGHDR and CDR2 SFDVKD. V lost 4 bases, J lost 7 bases, and 4 bases lay in between.

This clone was observed once. The chain employs TRBV6-5 and TRBJ1-2; D may be TRBD1 (5 bases). This CDR3 has 15 amino acids. From germline, CDR1 is MNHEY and CDR2 SVGAGI. V dropped 2 bases and J dropped 3 bases, with 13 bases sitting between them. The CDR3 DNA sequence: TGTGCCAGCAGTTACCACTCACCGGGGGACTATGGCTACACCTTC. Translation: CASSYHSPGDYGYTF.

This clone was picked up a small number of times. The chain links TRBV19 to TRBJ1-2; 12 bases agree with TRBD1. Germline trimming cut 10 bases from V and 1 base from J; bases unmatched to any gene: 13. The CDR3 spans 17 residues. The germline gives CDR1 LNHDA, CDR2 SQIVND (reference sequence). CDR3 nucleotides: TGTGCCATTTCCGGAGGGGACAGGGGGCGCGGTAACTATGGCTACACCTTC. It specifies CAISGGDRGRGNYGYTF.

The V and J genes are TRBV5-6 and TRBJ2-3; 7 bases map to TRBD2. This CDR3 spans 16 amino acids. V shed 1 base, J shed 3 bases, and the junction held 8 bases outside the gene matches. Germline CDR1 reads SGHDT; CDR2 reads YYEEEE. The CDR3, as DNA: TGTGCCAGCAGCTTGATGTTCAGCGGGGCTACAGATACGCAGTATTTT. Translation: CASSLMFSGATDTQYF.

The chain is built from TRBV19 and TRBJ2-7, with 7 bases aligning to TRBD1. From germline, CDR1 is LNHDA and CDR2 SQIVND (reference sequence). V was pared by 4 bases and J by 3 bases, with 12 bases of the junction left unmatched. This CDR3 comprises 16 residues. CDR3 sequence: CASSNERQGKFYEQYF. CDR3 coding DNA: TGTGCCAGTAGTAATGAAAGACAGGGCAAATTCTACGAGCAGTACTTC. Full variable domain (rest looked up from reference TRBV19 and TRBJ2-7): DGGITQSPKYLFRKEGQNVTLSCEQNLNHDAMYWYRQDPGQGLRLIYYSQIVNDFQKGDIAEGYSVSREKKESFPLTVTSAQKNPTAFYLCASSNERQGKFYEQYFGPGTRLTVT.

DNA for the CDR3: TGTGCCAGGCCTGACAGGGGGGGTTTCTACGAGCAGTACTTC. Protein product: CARPDRGGFYEQYF. This chain joins TRBV2 and TRBJ2-7, with 9 nucleotides matching TRBD1. The CDR3 consists of 14 residues. The J segment lost 3 bases and the V segment lost 9 bases, leaving 9 bases of the junction unmatched. Per germline, CDR1 SNHLY and CDR2 FYNNEI.

The chain couples TRBV10-3 to TRBJ1-3, with D perhaps TRBD1 (5 bases). Germline V CDR1 and CDR2: ENHRY, SYGVKD. There are 15 residues in the CDR3. Trimming took 0 bases from V and 2 from J, leaving 8 bases between them. As DNA, the CDR3 is TGTGCCATCAGTGAGTCTCCAGGGACTGGAAACACCATATATTTT. Translated, it gives CAISESPGTGNTIYF.

The chain joins TRBV4-1 to TRBJ1-1, with D possibly TRBD1 on 5 matching bases. With 7 bases removed from V and 5 bases from J, the gap between germline ends came to 17 bases. CDR3 length: 14 residues. CDR1 is MGHRA and CDR2 is YSYEKL in the germline V gene. This chain's CDR3 is CASTPGHAGTEAFF. CDR3 DNA sequence: TGCGCCAGCACCCCCGGACACGCGGGGACTGAAGCTTTCTTT.

The chain links TRBV5-4 to TRBJ1-6, with D possibly matching TRBD1 (6 bases). Trimming shortened V by 4 bases and J by 6 bases, and 14 bases separated the two germline ends. Per germline, CDR1 SGHNT and CDR2 YYREEE (reference sequence). The CDR3 consists of 15 residues. This chain's CDR3 is CASSAGGQVNSPLHF. In nucleotides, the CDR3 is TGTGCCAGCAGCGCCGGGGGGCAGGTTAATTCACCCCTCCACTTT. Full variable domain (missing parts from reference TRBV5-4 and TRBJ1-6): ETGVTQSPTHLIKTRGQQVTLRCSSQSGHNTVSWYQQALGQGPQFIFQYYREEENGRGNFPPRFSGLQFPNYSSELNVNALELDDSALYLCASSAGGQVNSPLHFGNGTRLTVT.

The gene calls are TRBV27 and TRBJ1-2; TRBD1 is a possible D gene (6 bases). The CDR3 has 14 amino acids. V was clipped by 4 bases and J by 4 bases, with 13 bases between them. Per the germline V gene, CDR1 is MNHEY and CDR2 is SMNVEV (reference sequence). The CDR3 sequence: CASSSGTGTYGYTF. The CDR3 DNA reads as TGTGCCAGCAGTTCCGGTACAGGGACCTATGGCTACACCTTC.

The gene calls are TRBV30 and TRBJ2-7; D unclear. The CDR3 is made up of 15 amino acids. Trimming stripped 0 bases from V and 1 base from J, with 13 bases between. Germline CDR1 and CDR2: GTSNPN and SVGIG (reference sequence). CDR3 bases: TGTGCCTGGAGTGTTTTGAGGAGTTTATCCTACGAGCAGTACTTC. Residues: CAWSVLRSLSYEQYF.

V and J are TRBV4-1 and TRBJ1-1; D is unclear. Germline V gene sequence: CDR1 MGHRA, CDR2 YSYEKL. With 0 bases removed from V and 5 bases from J, the gap between germline ends came to 10 bases. The CDR3 has 14 residues. The CDR3 region has the DNA TGCGCCAGCAGCCAAGATTGGGCAGGTACTGAAGCTTTCTTT. Amino acids: CASSQDWAGTEAFF.

This sequence joins TRBV11-1 and TRBJ2-5; TRBD2 matches 15 bases. Germline V gives CDR1 SGHAT, CDR2 FQDESV (reference sequence). The J segment lost 5 bases and the V segment lost 7 bases, leaving 8 bases of the junction unmatched. This CDR3 has 16 amino acids. DNA of the CDR3: TGTGCCAGCATCCTAGGACTAGCGGGAGGGCCGGAGACCCAGTACTTC. It codes for CASILGLAGGPETQYF.

The chain couples TRBV5-8 to TRBJ2-3, with TRBD2 identical over 8 bases. J was trimmed by 5 bases and V by 7 bases; bases with no gene match: 6. The CDR3 has 13 residues. CDR1 SGHTS and CDR2 YDEGEE come from the germline V gene. The CDR3 coding sequence is TGTGCCAGCTATCAGGGACTAGGAGATACGCAGTATTTT. This codes for CASYQGLGDTQYF.

The chain has TRBV5-4 and TRBJ2-2; TRBD2 might be the D (5 bases). Germline CDR1 and CDR2: SGHNT and YYREEE (reference sequence). This CDR3 comprises 14 residues. Between the trimmed V and J ends, which lost 3 bases and 1 base, there was a span of 7 bases. The CDR3 DNA reads TGTGCCAGCAGCTCGAGGGTGAACACCGGGGAGCTGTTTTTT. Translation gives CASSSRVNTGELFF.

This clone was counted a few times. This chain uses TRBV14 with TRBJ2-5; 9 nucleotides align to TRBD2. The ends lost 4 bases at V and 2 bases at J; junction bases unmatched: 2. This CDR3 comprises 14 residues. Germline V gives CDR1 SGHDN, CDR2 FVKESK. For the CDR3, the DNA is TGTGCCAGCAGCCTTGGACTAGCGCAAGAGACCCAGTACTTC. Encoded protein: CASSLGLAQETQYF. The full variable domain, rest sourced from reference TRBV14 and TRBJ2-5, is EAGVTQFPSHSVIEKGQTVTLRCDPISGHDNLYWYRRVMGKEIKFLLHFVKESKQDESGMPNNRFLAERTGGTYSTLKVQPAELEDSGVYFCASSLGLAQETQYFGPGTRLLVL.

The chain uses TRBV11-3 and TRBJ2-7; TRBD2 matches 10 bases. The germline CDR1 and CDR2 sequences are SGHNT and YENEEA. CDR3 size: 14 residues. After removal of 11 bases from V and 6 bases from J, the junction contained 13 bases not matched to a gene. CDR3 sequence: CASGRQREGAEQYF. As DNA, the CDR3 is TGTGCCTCCGGCCGCCAGCGGGAGGGTGCCGAGCAGTACTTC.

This clone was picked up a small number of times. The rearrangement links TRBV7-8 to TRBJ2-7; TRBD2 matches at 8 bases. The V segment lost 5 bases and the J segment 5 bases; nucleotides outside the gene matches: 5. There are 13 residues in the CDR3. The germline gives CDR1 SGHVS, CDR2 FQNEAQ. The CDR3 bases are TGTGCCAGCAGCCCCCCGACTAGCGACGAGCAGTACTTC. Protein sequence: CASSPPTSDEQYF.

The sample holds one count of this clone. The rearrangement joins TRBV11-3 to TRBJ1-1, with a weak D call TRBD1 (6 bases). With 1 base removed from V and 7 bases from J, the gap between germline ends came to 19 bases. The CDR3 has 16 amino acids. From germline, CDR1 is SGHNT and CDR2 YENEEA. The chain's CDR3 is CASSLVGGAVRYEAFF. The CDR3 DNA reads TGTGCCAGCAGCTTAGTCGGGGGGGCCGTCCGGTATGAAGCTTTCTTT.

The rearrangement uses TRBV3-1 (or the pseudogene TRBV3-2) and TRBJ2-7; no definite D call. The CDR3 spans 13 residues. V was trimmed by 0 bases and J by 5 bases, leaving 8 bases between them. Germline V gene data show CDR1 as LGHDT and CDR2 as YNNKEL (reference sequence). CDR3 sequence: CASSQDSSNEQYF. CDR3 nucleotide sequence: TGTGCCAGCAGCCAAGACTCCAGTAACGAGCAGTACTTC.

This chain uses TRBV10-2 with TRBJ1-5; a weak D match, TRBD1 (6 bases). V lost 6 bases, J lost 6 bases, and 9 bases lay in between. This CDR3 has 12 residues. Germline V gene data show CDR1 as WSHSY and CDR2 as SAAADI. CDR3 nucleotide sequence: TGCGCCAGCAGGGCGACAGGTCAGCCCCAGCATTTT. It encodes CASRATGQPQHF.

In this sample, this clone turned up once. This rearrangement joins TRBV21-1 to TRBJ2-1; the D call of TRBD1 is as the table states it, not checked on the DNA. TRBV21-1 corresponds to a pseudogene. The CDR3 has 17 residues. CDR3 DNA: TGTGCCAGCAGCAACCAGGGATCTCCGGACACTACGAATGAGCAGTTCTTC. Its translation is CASSNQGSPDTTNEQFF.

V and J are TRBV6-5 and TRBJ2-6; D ambiguous. The CDR3 consists of 14 residues. V was cut by 6 bases and J by 0 bases, with 6 bases left in between. CDR1 and CDR2 (germline): MNHEY, SVGAGI. The CDR3 DNA reads TGTGCCAGCAGACTCGACTCTGGGGCCAACGTCCTGACTTTC. Its translation: CASRLDSGANVLTF.